A single sample is the source of the 3 T cell receptor beta chains below, sequenced in a study of CD8 T cells in Susac syndrome. Reverse transcription of about 0.5 to 1 ug RNA used random hexamers. Each CDR3 protein is one row after TCRdb ran MiXCR on the immunoSEQ multiplex PCR reads. The data hold 40,000 to 60,000 distinct CDR3 sequences, with 93% observed a single time. The specimen was CD8+ T cells from PBMCs. These receptors were collected from a human donor with multiple sclerosis.

The CDR3 protein is CASSPDDRSATNEKLFF. The CDR3 nucleotides read TGTGCCAGCAGTCCAGATGACAGGTCGGCAACTAATGAAAAACTGTTTTTT. The rearrangement joins TRBV28 to TRBJ1-4; tentative D call: TRBD1 (6 bases). Trimming removed 5 bases from V and 0 bases from J, with 16 bases in between. The germline CDR1 and CDR2 sequences are MDHEN and SYDVKM. The CDR3 extends over 17 amino acids.

The chain combines TRBV29-1 with TRBJ2-3; tentative D call: TRBD1 (5 bases). The length of the CDR3 is 14 residues. Germline V CDR1 and CDR2: SQVTM, ANQGSEA. Between the trimmed V and J ends, which lost 1 base and 5 bases, there was a span of 13 bases. CDR3 bases: TGCAGCGTTGAAGTCAAAGGGGTGGGAGATACGCAGTATTTT. Residues: CSVEVKGVGDTQYF.

CDR3: CASTGQGVNEQFF. The CDR3 bases are TGTGCCAGCACAGGTCAGGGGGTAAATGAGCAGTTCTTC. The gene calls are TRBV6-5 and TRBJ2-1; 7 nucleotides agree with TRBD1. The CDR3 covers 13 residues. V gave up 7 bases and J gave up 7 bases; unmatched junction bases: 7. The germline gives CDR1 MNHEY, CDR2 SVGAGI.